This T cell receptor (beta chain) is from a study of siplizumab effects on memory and regulatory T cells. Overall study findings and caveats: Alloreactive sequences tracing back to unstimulated CD4+ memory cells fell significantly with siplizumab. Memory cells seemed less diverse than naive T cells, which also seemed major contributors to the alloresponse. The authors could not assign a naive or memory phenotype to roughly 80-96% of proliferating CD4+ or CD8+ clones.

In the case of this clone: The antigen is undetermined.

Clones were read by immunoSEQ multiplex PCR, and TCRdb kept only the in-frame ones, dropping some. The sample consists of 90,000 to 110,000 clones, about 90% of them appearing once. Unmatched junction bases numbered 6, after V lost 4 bases and J lost 0 bases. CDR3 length: 15 residues. Germline V gene data show CDR1 as SGHRS and CDR2 as YFSETQ. The chain recombines TRBV5-1 with TRBJ1-1, with 7 bases aligning to TRBD1. This TCR was recovered from a human donor in good health. The sequenced sample was Tregs sorted from blood. The CDR3, as DNA: TGCGCCAGCAGCCCTAGGGGACAGATGAACACTGAAGCTTTCTTT. Its translation is CASSPRGQMNTEAFF.